The source of this T cell receptor beta chain is a study of shared clonotypes between healthy human individuals. TCRdb's table, derived via immunoSEQ multiplex PCR, lists solely in-frame clones and lacks some. The sample shows a few million clones, around 94% of them seen only once. Germline V gene sequence: CDR1 MGHRA, CDR2 YSYEKL. CDR3 size: 17 residues. The ends lost 4 bases at V and 1 base at J; junction bases unmatched: 6. Sequencing input: naive CD4+ T cells sorted from blood. Subset noted: CD45RA+ positively selected. This TCR was sampled from a young man in good health. J is TRBJ2-2 and V is TRBV4-1; 10 positions match TRBD2. The CDR3, as DNA: TGCGCCAGCAGCCGCCTACTAGCGGGGCTGAACACCGGGGAGCTGTTTTTT. Protein product: CASSRLLAGLNTGELFF.